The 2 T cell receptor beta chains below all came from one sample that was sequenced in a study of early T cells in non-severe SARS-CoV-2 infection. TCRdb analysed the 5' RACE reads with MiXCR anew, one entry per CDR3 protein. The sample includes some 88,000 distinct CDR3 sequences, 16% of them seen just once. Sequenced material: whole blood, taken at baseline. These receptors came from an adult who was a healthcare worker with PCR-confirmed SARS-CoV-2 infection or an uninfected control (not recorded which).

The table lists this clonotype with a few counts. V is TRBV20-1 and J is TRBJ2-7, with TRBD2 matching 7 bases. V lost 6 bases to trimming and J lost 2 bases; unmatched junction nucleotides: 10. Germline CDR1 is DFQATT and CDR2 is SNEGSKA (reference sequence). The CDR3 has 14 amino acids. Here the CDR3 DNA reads TGCAGTGCCCTTCCTGCGGGGGTGGCCTACGAGCAGTACTTC. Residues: CSALPAGVAYEQYF.

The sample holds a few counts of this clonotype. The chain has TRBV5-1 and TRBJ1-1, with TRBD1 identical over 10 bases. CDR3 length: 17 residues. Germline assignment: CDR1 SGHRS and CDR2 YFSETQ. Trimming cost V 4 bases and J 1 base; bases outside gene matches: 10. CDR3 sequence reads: CASSLFPGQGKNTEAFF. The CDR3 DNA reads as TGCGCCAGCAGCCTCTTCCCGGGACAGGGGAAGAACACTGAAGCTTTCTTT.